Listed below are T cell receptor beta chains from one sample, sequenced in a study of regulatory T cells. Clones were sequenced by immunoSEQ multiplex PCR, and TCRdb holds only the in-frame ones, with some missing. The sample lists fewer than 20,000 clones, about 79% occurring once. Material: conventional CD4+ T cells sorted from blood. All receptors derive from a young adult with CD3G deficiency. Each CDR3 is given with its conserved first and last residue. The D gene is left open where the match is weak. Some rows have no size entry. The others give once, few or many, or a class for an expanded clone.

v_call: TRBV6-5; d_call: .; clone_size: .; j_call: TRBJ1-2; cdr3_aa: CASSYSGGNYGYTF; cdr3_nt: TGTGCCAGCAGTTACTCCGGGGGTAACTATGGCTACACCTTC
v_call: TRBV5-1; d_call: TRBD2; clone_size: .; j_call: TRBJ2-3; cdr3_aa: CASSLAGGDTQYF; cdr3_nt: TGCGCCAGCAGCTTGGCGGGGGGAGATACGCAGTATTTT
v_call: TRBV20-1; d_call: .; clone_size: .; j_call: TRBJ2-7; cdr3_aa: CSARGKYEQYF; cdr3_nt: TGCAGTGCTAGGGGGAAATACGAGCAGTACTTC
v_call: TRBV28; d_call: .; clone_size: .; j_call: TRBJ1-5; cdr3_aa: CASRDLGSGQPQHF; cdr3_nt: TGTGCCAGCAGAGATTTAGGGTCCGGTCAGCCCCAGCATTTT
v_call: TRBV28; d_call: .; clone_size: .; j_call: TRBJ1-5; cdr3_aa: CASSLGRQPQHF; cdr3_nt: TGTGCCAGCAGTTTAGGAAGACAGCCCCAGCATTTT
v_call: TRBV5-1; d_call: .; clone_size: .; j_call: TRBJ2-1; cdr3_aa: CASSVGVRGNEQFF; cdr3_nt: TGCGCCAGCAGCGTCGGGGTTCGGGGCAATGAGCAGTTCTTC
v_call: TRBV7-9; d_call: TRBD1; clone_size: .; j_call: TRBJ1-3; cdr3_aa: CASSSYRGSSGNTIYF; cdr3_nt: TGTGCCAGCAGCTCCTACAGGGGATCCTCTGGAAACACCATATATTTT
v_call: TRBV6-1; d_call: .; clone_size: .; j_call: TRBJ1-5; cdr3_aa: CASSEKGHSNQPQHF; cdr3_nt: TGTGCCAGCAGTGAAAAAGGACACAGCAATCAGCCCCAGCATTTT
v_call: TRBV29-1; d_call: .; clone_size: once; j_call: TRBJ2-6; cdr3_aa: CSPRSGANVLTF; cdr3_nt: TGCAGCCCCAGATCTGGGGCCAACGTCCTGACTTTC
v_call: TRBV5-1; d_call: .; clone_size: once; j_call: TRBJ1-2; cdr3_aa: CASSSLSTYGGHTF; cdr3_nt: TGCGCCAGCAGTTCTTTATCGACCTACGGGGGCCACACCTTC
v_call: TRBV7-9; d_call: .; clone_size: .; j_call: TRBJ2-3; cdr3_aa: CASRGGSDTQYF; cdr3_nt: TGTGCCAGCAGGGGTGGGTCAGATACGCAGTATTTT
v_call: TRBV28; d_call: .; clone_size: .; j_call: TRBJ2-1; cdr3_aa: CASSPMLGANNEQFF; cdr3_nt: TGTGCCAGCAGTCCAATGCTGGGGGCGAACAATGAGCAGTTCTTC
v_call: TRBV10-3; d_call: .; clone_size: .; j_call: TRBJ1-2; cdr3_aa: CAISPSGGTYGYTF; cdr3_nt: TGTGCCATCAGCCCATCGGGCGGTACCTATGGCTACACCTTC
v_call: TRBV6-1; d_call: .; clone_size: .; j_call: TRBJ2-7; cdr3_aa: CASSPGPHGQYF; cdr3_nt: TGTGCCAGCAGCCCGGGACCGCATGGGCAGTACTTC
v_call: TRBV5-1; d_call: .; clone_size: .; j_call: TRBJ1-2; cdr3_aa: CASSLAPRENYGYTF; cdr3_nt: TGCGCCAGCAGCTTGGCCCCCAGGGAAAACTATGGCTACACCTTC
v_call: TRBV5-1; d_call: .; clone_size: .; j_call: TRBJ1-1; cdr3_aa: CASSLTFQGVAFF; cdr3_nt: TGCGCCAGCAGCTTGACCTTTCAGGGAGTCGCTTTCTTT
v_call: TRBV7-8; d_call: TRBD2; clone_size: few; j_call: TRBJ2-1; cdr3_aa: CASSLAGDYSGEQFF; cdr3_nt: TGTGCCAGCAGCTTAGCTGGGGACTACTCAGGTGAGCAGTTCTTC
v_call: TRBV18; d_call: .; clone_size: .; j_call: TRBJ2-5; cdr3_aa: CASSPPKGSQYF; cdr3_nt: TGTGCCAGCTCACCACCGAAGGGGTCCCAGTACTTC
v_call: TRBV5-1; d_call: TRBD2; clone_size: .; j_call: TRBJ2-2; cdr3_aa: CASSFLAGNTGELFF; cdr3_nt: TGCGCCAGCAGCTTCCTAGCGGGAAACACCGGGGAGCTGTTTTTT
v_call: TRBV7-9; d_call: .; clone_size: .; j_call: TRBJ1-1; cdr3_aa: CASSRDWSTEAFF; cdr3_nt: TGTGCCAGCAGCCGCGATTGGTCCACTGAAGCTTTCTTT
v_call: TRBV12-5; d_call: TRBD1; clone_size: .; j_call: TRBJ1-1; cdr3_aa: CASGRDSRGAEAFF; cdr3_nt: TGTGCTAGTGGCAGGGACAGCCGGGGGGCTGAAGCTTTCTTT
v_call: TRBV6-6; d_call: .; clone_size: once; j_call: TRBJ1-2; cdr3_aa: CASSKQGWGYTF; cdr3_nt: TGTGCCAGCAGTAAACAGGGTTGGGGCTACACCTTC
v_call: TRBV7-8; d_call: .; clone_size: .; j_call: TRBJ2-7; cdr3_aa: CASSLGRGAYEQYF; cdr3_nt: TGTGCCAGCAGCTTAGGAAGGGGGGCCTACGAGCAGTACTTC
v_call: TRBV5-1; d_call: TRBD1; clone_size: .; j_call: TRBJ1-3; cdr3_aa: CASSSGQLGNTIYF; cdr3_nt: TGCGCCAGCAGCTCGGGACAGCTTGGAAACACCATATATTTT
v_call: TRBV7-9; d_call: .; clone_size: .; j_call: TRBJ2-7; cdr3_aa: CASSSGPLREQYF; cdr3_nt: TGTGCCAGCAGCTCCGGCCCACTACGGGAGCAGTACTTC
v_call: TRBV7-8; d_call: TRBD2; clone_size: .; j_call: TRBJ2-6; cdr3_aa: CASSLRGLADSGANVLTF; cdr3_nt: TGTGCCAGCAGCTTGCGGGGACTAGCGGACTCTGGGGCCAACGTCCTGACTTTC
v_call: TRBV7-8; d_call: .; clone_size: .; j_call: TRBJ2-7; cdr3_aa: CASSKRTGRSGYEQYF; cdr3_nt: TGTGCCAGCAGCAAGCGTACAGGGCGCTCGGGTTACGAGCAGTACTTC
v_call: TRBV7-9; d_call: .; clone_size: .; j_call: TRBJ1-3; cdr3_aa: CASSLGLNSGNTIYF; cdr3_nt: TGTGCCAGCAGCTTGGGACTGAACTCTGGAAACACCATATATTTT
v_call: TRBV4-1; d_call: TRBD2; clone_size: .; j_call: TRBJ2-2; cdr3_aa: CASSRGLAGVGGELFF; cdr3_nt: TGCGCCAGCAGCAGGGGACTAGCGGGAGTGGGCGGGGAGCTGTTTTTT
v_call: TRBV19; d_call: TRBD2; clone_size: .; j_call: TRBJ2-1; cdr3_aa: CASSPGRAVGEQFF; cdr3_nt: TGTGCCAGTAGTCCCGGGAGGGCCGTCGGTGAGCAGTTCTTC
v_call: TRBV7-8; d_call: .; clone_size: .; j_call: TRBJ2-3; cdr3_aa: CASSLVPGGSTDTQYF; cdr3_nt: TGTGCCAGCAGCTTAGTTCCCGGGGGAAGCACAGATACGCAGTATTTT
v_call: TRBV28; d_call: TRBD1; clone_size: .; j_call: TRBJ1-1; cdr3_aa: CASSSNRGLNTEAFF; cdr3_nt: TGTGCCAGCAGTTCAAACAGGGGGCTGAACACTGAAGCTTTCTTT
v_call: TRBV28; d_call: TRBD1; clone_size: .; j_call: TRBJ2-7; cdr3_aa: CASSTRTGHYEQYF; cdr3_nt: TGTGCCAGCAGCACACGGACAGGGCACTACGAGCAGTACTTC
v_call: TRBV20-1; d_call: .; clone_size: .; j_call: TRBJ2-1; cdr3_aa: CSAARSNEQFF; cdr3_nt: TGCAGTGCTGCCAGGTCGAATGAGCAGTTCTTC
v_call: TRBV7-2; d_call: .; clone_size: .; j_call: TRBJ2-1; cdr3_aa: CASSLFGYNEQFF; cdr3_nt: TGTGCCAGCAGCTTATTCGGCTACAATGAGCAGTTCTTC
v_call: TRBV5-1; d_call: TRBD1; clone_size: once; j_call: TRBJ2-5; cdr3_aa: CASSLGQGSIETQYF; cdr3_nt: TGCGCCAGCAGCTTGGGACAGGGTAGTATTGAGACCCAGTACTTC